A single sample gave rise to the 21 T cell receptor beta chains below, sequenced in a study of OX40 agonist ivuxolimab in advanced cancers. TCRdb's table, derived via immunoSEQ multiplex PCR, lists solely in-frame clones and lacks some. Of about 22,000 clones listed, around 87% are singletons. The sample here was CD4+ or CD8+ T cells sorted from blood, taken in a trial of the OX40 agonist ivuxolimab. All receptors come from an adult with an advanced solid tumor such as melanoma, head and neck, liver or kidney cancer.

The CDR3 bases are TGTGCCAGCAGCCCGACACCCAACTCCTACAATGAGCAGTTCTTC. Residues: CASSPTPNSYNEQFF. The rearrangement joins TRBV9 to TRBJ2-1; no clear D gene. This CDR3 is built from 15 residues. Germline loops: CDR1 SGDLS, CDR2 YYNGEE. Trimming took 4 bases from V and 0 from J, leaving 11 bases between them.

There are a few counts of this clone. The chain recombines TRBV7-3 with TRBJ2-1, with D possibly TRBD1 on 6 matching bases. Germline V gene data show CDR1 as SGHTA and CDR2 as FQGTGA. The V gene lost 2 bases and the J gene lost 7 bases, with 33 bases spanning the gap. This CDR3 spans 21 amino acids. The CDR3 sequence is CASSLRTTGSASLMRGNEQFF. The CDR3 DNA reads TGTGCCAGCAGCTTACGTACCACAGGGAGCGCCAGTTTAATGAGAGGGAATGAGCAGTTCTTC.

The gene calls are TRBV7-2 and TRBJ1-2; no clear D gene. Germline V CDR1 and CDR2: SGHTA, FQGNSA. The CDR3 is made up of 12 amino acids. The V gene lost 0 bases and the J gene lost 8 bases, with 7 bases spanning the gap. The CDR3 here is CASSLAPGGYTF. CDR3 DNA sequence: TGTGCCAGCAGCTTAGCGCCCGGGGGCTACACCTTC.

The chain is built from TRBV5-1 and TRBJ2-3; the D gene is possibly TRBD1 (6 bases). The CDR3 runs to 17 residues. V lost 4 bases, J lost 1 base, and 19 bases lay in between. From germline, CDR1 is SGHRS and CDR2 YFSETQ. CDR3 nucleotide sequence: TGCGCCAGCAGCGCAATCGCCACAGGGATCCGCACAGATACGCAGTATTTT. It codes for CASSAIATGIRTDTQYF.

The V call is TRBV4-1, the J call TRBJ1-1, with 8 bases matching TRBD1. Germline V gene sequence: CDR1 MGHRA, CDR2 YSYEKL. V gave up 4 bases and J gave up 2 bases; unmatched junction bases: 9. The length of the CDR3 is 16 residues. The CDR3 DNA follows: TGCGCCAGCAGCCCACTCCCCGGGACAGGAAACACTGAAGCTTTCTTT. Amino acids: CASSPLPGTGNTEAFF.

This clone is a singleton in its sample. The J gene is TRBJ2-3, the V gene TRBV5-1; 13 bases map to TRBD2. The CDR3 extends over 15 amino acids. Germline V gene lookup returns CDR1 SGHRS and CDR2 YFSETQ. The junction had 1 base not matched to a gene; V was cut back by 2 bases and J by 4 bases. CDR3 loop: CASSFGTSGADTQYF. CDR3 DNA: TGCGCCAGCAGCTTCGGGACTAGCGGGGCAGATACGCAGTATTTT.

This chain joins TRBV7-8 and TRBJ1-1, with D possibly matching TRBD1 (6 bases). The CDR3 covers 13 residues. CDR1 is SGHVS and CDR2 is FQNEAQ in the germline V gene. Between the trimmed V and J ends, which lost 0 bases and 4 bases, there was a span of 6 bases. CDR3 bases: TGTGCCAGCAGCTTAGCGGACAGCACTGAAGCTTTCTTT. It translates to CASSLADSTEAFF. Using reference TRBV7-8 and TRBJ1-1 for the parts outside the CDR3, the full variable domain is GAGVSQSPRYKVAKRGQDVALRCDPISGHVSLFWYQQALGQGPEFLTYFQNEAQLDKSGLPSDRFFAERPEGSVSTLKIQRTQQEDSAVYLCASSLADSTEAFFGQGTRLTVV.

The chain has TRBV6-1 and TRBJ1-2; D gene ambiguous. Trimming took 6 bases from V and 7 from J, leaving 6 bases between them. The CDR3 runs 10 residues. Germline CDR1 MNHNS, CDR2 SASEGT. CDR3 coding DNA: TGTGCCAGCAGCGCCCTTGGCTACACCTTC. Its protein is CASSALGYTF.

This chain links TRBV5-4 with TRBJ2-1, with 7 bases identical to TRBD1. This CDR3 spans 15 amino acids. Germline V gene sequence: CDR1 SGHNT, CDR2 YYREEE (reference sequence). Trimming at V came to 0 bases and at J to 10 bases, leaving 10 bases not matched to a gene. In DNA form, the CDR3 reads TGTGCCAGCAGCTTGGACAACAGGGGAATGGACGAGCAGTTCTTC. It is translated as CASSLDNRGMDEQFF.

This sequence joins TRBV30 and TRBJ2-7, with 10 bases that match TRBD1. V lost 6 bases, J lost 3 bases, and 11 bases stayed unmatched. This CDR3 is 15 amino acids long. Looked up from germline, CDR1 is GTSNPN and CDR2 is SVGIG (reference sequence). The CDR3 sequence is CACPLGGQGVYEQYF. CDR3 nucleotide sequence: TGTGCCTGCCCCTTAGGCGGACAGGGGGTCTACGAGCAGTACTTC.

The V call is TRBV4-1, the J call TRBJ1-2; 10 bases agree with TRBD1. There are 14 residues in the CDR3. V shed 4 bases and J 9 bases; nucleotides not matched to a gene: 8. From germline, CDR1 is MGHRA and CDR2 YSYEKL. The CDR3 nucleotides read TGCGCCAGCAGCCGACAACCGGGACAGGGGCGCTACACCTTC. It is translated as CASSRQPGQGRYTF.

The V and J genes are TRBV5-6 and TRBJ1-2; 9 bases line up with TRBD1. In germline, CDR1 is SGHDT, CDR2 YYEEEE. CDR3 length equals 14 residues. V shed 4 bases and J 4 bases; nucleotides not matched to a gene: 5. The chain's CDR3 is CASSRGQGPYGYTF. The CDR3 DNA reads TGTGCCAGCAGCCGAGGACAGGGGCCCTATGGCTACACCTTC.

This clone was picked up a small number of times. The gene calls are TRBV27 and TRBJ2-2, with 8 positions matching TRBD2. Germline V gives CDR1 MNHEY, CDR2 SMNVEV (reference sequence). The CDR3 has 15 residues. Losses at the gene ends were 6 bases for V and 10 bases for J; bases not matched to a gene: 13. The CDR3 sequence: CASRRGGYKKEELFF. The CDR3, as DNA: TGTGCCAGCAGACGGGGGGGGTACAAAAAAGAGGAGCTGTTTTTT.

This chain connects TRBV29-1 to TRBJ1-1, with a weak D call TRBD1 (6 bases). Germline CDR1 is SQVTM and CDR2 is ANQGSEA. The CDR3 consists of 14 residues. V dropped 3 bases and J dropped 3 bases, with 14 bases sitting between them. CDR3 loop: CSVEAGTLYTEAFF. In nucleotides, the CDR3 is TGCAGCGTTGAGGCCGGGACACTTTACACTGAAGCTTTCTTT.

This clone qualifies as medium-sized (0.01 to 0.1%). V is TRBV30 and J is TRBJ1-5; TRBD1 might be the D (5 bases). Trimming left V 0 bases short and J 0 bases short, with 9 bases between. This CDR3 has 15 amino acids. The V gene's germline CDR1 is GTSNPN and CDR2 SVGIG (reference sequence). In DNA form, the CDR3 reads TGTGCCTGGAGTGTAAGCGGGGCTAGCAATCAGCCCCAGCATTTT. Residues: CAWSVSGASNQPQHF.

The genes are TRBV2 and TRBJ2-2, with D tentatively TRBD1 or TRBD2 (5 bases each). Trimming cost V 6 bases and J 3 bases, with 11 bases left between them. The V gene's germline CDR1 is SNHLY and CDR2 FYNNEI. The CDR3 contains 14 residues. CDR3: CASRGELDTGELFF. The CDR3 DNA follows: TGTGCCAGCAGAGGGGAGTTAGACACCGGGGAGCTGTTTTTT.

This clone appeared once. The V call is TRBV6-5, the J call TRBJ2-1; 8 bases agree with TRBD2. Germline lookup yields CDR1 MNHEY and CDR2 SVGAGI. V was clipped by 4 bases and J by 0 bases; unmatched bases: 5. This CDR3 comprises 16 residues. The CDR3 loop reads CASSSSGGPSYNEQFF. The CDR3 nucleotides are TGTGCCAGCAGTTCCAGCGGGGGCCCCTCCTACAATGAGCAGTTCTTC.

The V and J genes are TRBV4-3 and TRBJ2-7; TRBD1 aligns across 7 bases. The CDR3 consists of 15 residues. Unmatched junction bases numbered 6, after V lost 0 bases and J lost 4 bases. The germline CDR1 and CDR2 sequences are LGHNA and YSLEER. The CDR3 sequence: CASSQEPEGAYEQYF. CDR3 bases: TGCGCCAGCAGCCAAGAACCAGAGGGGGCGTACGAGCAGTACTTC.

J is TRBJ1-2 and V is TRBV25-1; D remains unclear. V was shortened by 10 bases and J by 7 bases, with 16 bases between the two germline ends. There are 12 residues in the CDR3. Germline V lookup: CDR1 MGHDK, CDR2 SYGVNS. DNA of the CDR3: TGTGCCACCCAGTCTCCGTTAGGTGGCTACACCTTC. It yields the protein CATQSPLGGYTF.

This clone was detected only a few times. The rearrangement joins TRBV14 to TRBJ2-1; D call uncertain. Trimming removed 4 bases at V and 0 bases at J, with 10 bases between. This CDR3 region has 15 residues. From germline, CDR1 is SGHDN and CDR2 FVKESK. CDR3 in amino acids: CASSPFRSSYNEQFF. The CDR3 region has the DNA TGTGCCAGCAGCCCCTTCAGGAGCTCCTACAATGAGCAGTTCTTC.

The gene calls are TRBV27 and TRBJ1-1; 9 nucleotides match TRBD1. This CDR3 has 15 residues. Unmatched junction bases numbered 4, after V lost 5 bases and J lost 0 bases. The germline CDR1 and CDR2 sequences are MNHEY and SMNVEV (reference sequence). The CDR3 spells CASSPTGGLNTEAFF. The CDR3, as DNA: TGTGCCAGCAGTCCAACAGGGGGCCTGAACACTGAAGCTTTCTTT.